Detailed here is one T cell receptor (beta chain). Its antigen has not been determined. It has no much larger one-base neighbor in the sample; base qualities were not kept. The method was PCR. Instrument on record: Illumina HiSeq 2500. TCR libraries were prepared with molecular barcoding, using unique molecular identifiers to normalize TCRbeta repertoire quantification. The raw public data were reprocessed by TCRdb itself: fastp quality trimming at Q25, MiXCR clonotype calling, in-frame beta chains only. Under each unique CDR3 protein, matching rows form one entry showing the most common genes and DNA. The sample yields 200,000 to 300,000 distinct CDR3 sequences; 12% were counted once. The ten largest make up over 2% of the sample. From V the trimming removes 0 bases and from J it removes 6 bases, while the gene matches leave 3 bases of the junction unaccounted for. From cysteine to phenylalanine, the CDR3 is 15 amino acids long. Here the CDR3 DNA is all that survives: 45 bases in frame from base 1. The germline V gene specifies SGDLS as CDR1 and YYNGEE as CDR2.

These data belong to a study of T-cell reconstitution after alpha-beta-depleted transplantation in children (dated by TCRdb to between 2015 and 2016). Concerning the study at large: The study quantitatively tracked T-cell immune reconstitution after TCRalphabeta/CD19-depleted allogeneic hematopoietic cell transplantation in children using TCR repertoire profiling.

This TCR was recovered from a human donor who donated a stem cell graft to a child with acute lymphoblastic leukemia. Recombination linked TRBV9 to TRBJ2-1; 10 nucleotides in the junction match TRBD2. This sample comprised PBMCs from the stem cell graft donor, obtained from the stem cell graft. The CDR3 amino acid sequence is: CASSVGPSGGNEQFF. The base sequence is TGTGCCAGCAGCGTAGGGCCTAGCGGGGGCAATGAGCAGTTCTTC.